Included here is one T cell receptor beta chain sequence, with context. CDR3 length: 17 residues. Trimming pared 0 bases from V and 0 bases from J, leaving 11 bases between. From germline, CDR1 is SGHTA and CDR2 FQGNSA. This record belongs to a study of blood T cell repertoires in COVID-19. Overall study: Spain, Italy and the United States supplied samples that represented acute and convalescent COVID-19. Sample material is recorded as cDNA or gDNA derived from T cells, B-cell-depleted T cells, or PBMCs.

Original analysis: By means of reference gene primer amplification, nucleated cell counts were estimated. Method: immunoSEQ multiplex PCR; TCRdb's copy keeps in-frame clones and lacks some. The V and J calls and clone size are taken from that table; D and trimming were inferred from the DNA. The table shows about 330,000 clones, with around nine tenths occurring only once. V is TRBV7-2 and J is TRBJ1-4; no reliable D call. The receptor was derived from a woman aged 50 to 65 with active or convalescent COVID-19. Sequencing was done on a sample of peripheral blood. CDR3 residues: CASSLALRGSTNEKLFF. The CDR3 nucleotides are TGTGCCAGCAGCTTAGCCCTTCGGGGTTCAACTAATGAAAAACTGTTTTTT.